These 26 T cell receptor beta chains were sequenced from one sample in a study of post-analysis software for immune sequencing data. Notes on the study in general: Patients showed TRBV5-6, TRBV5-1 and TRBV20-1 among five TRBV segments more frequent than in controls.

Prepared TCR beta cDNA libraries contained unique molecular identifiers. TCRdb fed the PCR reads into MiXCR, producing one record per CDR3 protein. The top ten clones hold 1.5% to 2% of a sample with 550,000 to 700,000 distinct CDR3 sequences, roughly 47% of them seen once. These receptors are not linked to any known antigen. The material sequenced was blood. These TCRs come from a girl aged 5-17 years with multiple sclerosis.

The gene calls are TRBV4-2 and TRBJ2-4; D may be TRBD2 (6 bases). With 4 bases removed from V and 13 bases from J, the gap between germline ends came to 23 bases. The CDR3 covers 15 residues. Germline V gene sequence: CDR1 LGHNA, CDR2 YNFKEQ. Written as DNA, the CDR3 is TGTGCCAGCAGCCTGGTCGGGGCTGACCCCCGGGAGCAGTACTTC. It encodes CASSLVGADPREQYF.

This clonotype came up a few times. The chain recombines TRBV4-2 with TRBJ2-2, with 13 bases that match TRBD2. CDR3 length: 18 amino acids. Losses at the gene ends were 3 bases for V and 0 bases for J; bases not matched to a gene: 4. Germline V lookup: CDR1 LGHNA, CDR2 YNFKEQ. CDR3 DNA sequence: TGTGCCAGCAGCCAGGGACTAGCGGGAAGCGCGAACACCGGGGAGCTGTTTTTT. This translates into CASSQGLAGSANTGELFF.

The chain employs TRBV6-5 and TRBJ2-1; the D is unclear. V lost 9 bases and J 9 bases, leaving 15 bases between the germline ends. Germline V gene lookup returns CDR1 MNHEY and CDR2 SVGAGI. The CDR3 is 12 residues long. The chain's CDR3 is CASTTGYGEQFF. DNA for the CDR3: TGTGCCAGTACCACCGGATATGGTGAGCAGTTCTTC.

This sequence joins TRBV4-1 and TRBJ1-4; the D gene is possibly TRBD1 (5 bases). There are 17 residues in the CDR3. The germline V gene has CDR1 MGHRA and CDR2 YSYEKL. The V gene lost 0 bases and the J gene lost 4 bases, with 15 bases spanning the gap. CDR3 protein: CASSQENRGRNNEKLFF. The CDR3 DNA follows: TGCGCCAGCAGCCAAGAAAATAGGGGTCGGAATAATGAAAAACTGTTTTTT.

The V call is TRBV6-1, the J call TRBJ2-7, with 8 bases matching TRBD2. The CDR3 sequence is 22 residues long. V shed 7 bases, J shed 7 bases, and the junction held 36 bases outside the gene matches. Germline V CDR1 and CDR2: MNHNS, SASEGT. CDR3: CASTEDTTSGGGGKSSYNEQYF. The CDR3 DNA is TGTGCCAGCACCGAAGATACAACTAGCGGAGGGGGGGGCAAGAGCTCCTACAATGAGCAGTACTTC.

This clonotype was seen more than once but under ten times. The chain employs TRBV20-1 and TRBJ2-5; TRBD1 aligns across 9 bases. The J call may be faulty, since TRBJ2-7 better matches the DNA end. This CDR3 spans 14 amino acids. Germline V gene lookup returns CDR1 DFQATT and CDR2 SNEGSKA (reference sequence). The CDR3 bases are TGCAGTGCTGGCGGACAGGGGCAGCTTAGCGAGCAGTACTTC. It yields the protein CSAGGQGQLSEQYF.

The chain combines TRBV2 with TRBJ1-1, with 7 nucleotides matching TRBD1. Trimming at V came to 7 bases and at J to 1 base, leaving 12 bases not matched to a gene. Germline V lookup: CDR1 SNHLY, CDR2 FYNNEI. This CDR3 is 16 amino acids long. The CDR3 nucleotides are TGTGCCAGCACAGGGGGGCCCGGGATTAGGAACACTGAAGCTTTCTTT. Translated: CASTGGPGIRNTEAFF.

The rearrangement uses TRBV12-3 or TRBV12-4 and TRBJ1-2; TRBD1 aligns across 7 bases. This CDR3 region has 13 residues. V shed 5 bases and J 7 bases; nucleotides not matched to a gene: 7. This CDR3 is CASSPGQIRGYTF. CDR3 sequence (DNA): TGTGCCAGCAGTCCGGGACAGATACGTGGCTACACCTTC.

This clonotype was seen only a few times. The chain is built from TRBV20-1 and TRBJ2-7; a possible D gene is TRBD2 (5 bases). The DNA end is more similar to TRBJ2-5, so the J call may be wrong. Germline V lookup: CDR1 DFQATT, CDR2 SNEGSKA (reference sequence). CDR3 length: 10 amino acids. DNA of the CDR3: TGCAGTCCCAGGAGGGAGACCCAGTACTTC. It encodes CSPRRETQYF.

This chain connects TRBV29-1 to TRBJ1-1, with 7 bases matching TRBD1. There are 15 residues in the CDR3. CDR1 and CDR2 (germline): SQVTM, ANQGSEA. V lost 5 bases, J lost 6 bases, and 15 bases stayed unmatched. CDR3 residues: CSVPSGQVRGAEAFF. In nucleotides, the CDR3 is TGCAGCGTTCCCTCCGGACAGGTGCGGGGGGCTGAAGCTTTCTTT.

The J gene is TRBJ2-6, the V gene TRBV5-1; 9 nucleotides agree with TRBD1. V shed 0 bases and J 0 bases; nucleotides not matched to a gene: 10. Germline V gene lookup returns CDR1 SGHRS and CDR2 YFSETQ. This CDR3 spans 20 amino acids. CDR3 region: CASSLVGRDREDSGANVLTF. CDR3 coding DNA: TGCGCCAGCAGCTTGGTAGGGCGGGACAGGGAAGACTCTGGGGCCAACGTCCTGACTTTC.

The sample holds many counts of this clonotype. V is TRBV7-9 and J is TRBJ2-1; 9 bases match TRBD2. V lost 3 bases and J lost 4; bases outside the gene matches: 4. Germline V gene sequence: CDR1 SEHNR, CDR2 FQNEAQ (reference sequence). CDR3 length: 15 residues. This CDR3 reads CASSLGLAGYNEQFF. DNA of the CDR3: TGTGCCAGCAGCTTGGGGCTAGCGGGGTACAATGAGCAGTTCTTC.

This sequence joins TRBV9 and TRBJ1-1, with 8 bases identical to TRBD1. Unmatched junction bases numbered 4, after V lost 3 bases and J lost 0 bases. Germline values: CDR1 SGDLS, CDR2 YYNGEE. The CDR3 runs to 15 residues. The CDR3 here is CASSASQGVNTEAFF. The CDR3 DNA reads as TGTGCCAGCAGCGCCTCACAGGGGGTGAACACTGAAGCTTTCTTT.

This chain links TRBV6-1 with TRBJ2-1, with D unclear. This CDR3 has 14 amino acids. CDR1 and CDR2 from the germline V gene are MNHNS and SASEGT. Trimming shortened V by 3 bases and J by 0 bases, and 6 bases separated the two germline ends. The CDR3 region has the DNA TGTGCCAGCAGTGAGCTCGGCTCCTACAATGAGCAGTTCTTC. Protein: CASSELGSYNEQFF.

The chain's CDR3 is CASTVRRGVSYEQYF. CDR3 sequence (DNA): TGTGCCAGCACCGTACGGAGAGGGGTATCCTACGAGCAGTACTTC. J is TRBJ2-7 and V is TRBV12-3 or TRBV12-4; D is possibly TRBD1 or TRBD2 (5 bases each). The CDR3 is 15 residues long. V lost 7 bases and J 1 base, leaving 17 bases between the germline ends.

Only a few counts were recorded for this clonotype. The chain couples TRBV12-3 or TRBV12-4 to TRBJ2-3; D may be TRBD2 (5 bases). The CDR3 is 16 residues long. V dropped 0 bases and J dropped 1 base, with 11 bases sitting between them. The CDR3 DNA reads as TGTGCCAGCAGTTTAGCACTAGGTCTCGGCACAGATACGCAGTATTTT. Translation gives CASSLALGLGTDTQYF.

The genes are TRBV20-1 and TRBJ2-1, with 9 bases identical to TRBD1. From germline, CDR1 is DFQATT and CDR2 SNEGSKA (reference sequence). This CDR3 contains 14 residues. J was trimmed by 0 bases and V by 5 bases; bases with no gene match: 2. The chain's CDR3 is CSARQGVSYNEQFF. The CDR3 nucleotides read TGCAGTGCTCGACAGGGGGTCTCCTACAATGAGCAGTTCTTC.

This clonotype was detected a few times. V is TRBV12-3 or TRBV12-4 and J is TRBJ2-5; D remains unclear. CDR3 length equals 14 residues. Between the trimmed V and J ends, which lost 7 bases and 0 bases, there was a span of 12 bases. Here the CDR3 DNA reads TGTGCCAGCAACGCTGACACCGACCAAGAGACCCAGTACTTC. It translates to CASNADTDQETQYF.

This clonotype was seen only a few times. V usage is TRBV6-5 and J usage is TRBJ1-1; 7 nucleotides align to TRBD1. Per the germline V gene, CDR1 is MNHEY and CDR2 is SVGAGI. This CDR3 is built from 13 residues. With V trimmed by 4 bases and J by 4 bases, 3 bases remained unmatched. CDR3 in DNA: TGTGCCAGCAGTTGGGCAGGGGGCACTGAAGCTTTCTTT. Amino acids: CASSWAGGTEAFF.

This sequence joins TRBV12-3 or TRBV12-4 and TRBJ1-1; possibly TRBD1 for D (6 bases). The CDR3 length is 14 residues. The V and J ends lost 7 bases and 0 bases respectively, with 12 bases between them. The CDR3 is CASTLGGLNTEAFF. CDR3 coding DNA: TGTGCCAGCACCTTGGGGGGGCTGAACACTGAAGCTTTCTTT.

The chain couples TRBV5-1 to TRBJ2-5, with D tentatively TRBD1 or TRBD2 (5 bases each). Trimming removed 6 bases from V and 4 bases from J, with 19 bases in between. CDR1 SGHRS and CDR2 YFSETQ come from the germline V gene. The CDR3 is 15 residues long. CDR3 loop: CASTSRDLRAETQYF. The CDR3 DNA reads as TGCGCCAGCACCTCCCGGGACCTGCGGGCAGAGACCCAGTACTTC. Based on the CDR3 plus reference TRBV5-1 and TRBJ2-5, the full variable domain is KAGVTQTPRYLIKTRGQQVTLSCSPISGHRSVSWYQQTPGQGLQFLFEYFSETQRNKGNFPGRFSGRQFSNSRSEMNVSTLELGDSALYLCASTSRDLRAETQYFGPGTRLLVL.

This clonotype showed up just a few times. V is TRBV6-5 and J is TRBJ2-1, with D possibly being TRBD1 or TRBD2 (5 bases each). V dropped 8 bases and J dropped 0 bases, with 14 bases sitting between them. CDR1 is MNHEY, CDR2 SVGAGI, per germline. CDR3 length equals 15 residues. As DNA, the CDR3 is TGTGCCAGCCGTCGAGGGGCTAGCTCCTACAATGAGCAGTTCTTC. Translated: CASRRGASSYNEQFF.

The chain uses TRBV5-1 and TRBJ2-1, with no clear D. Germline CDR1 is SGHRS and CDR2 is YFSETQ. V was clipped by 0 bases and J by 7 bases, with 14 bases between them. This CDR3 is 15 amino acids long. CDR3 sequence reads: CASSLEISSLNEQFF. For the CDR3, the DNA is TGCGCCAGCAGCTTGGAGATATCTAGTCTGAATGAGCAGTTCTTC. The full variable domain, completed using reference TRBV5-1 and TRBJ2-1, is KAGVTQTPRYLIKTRGQQVTLSCSPISGHRSVSWYQQTPGQGLQFLFEYFSETQRNKGNFPGRFSGRQFSNSRSEMNVSTLELGDSALYLCASSLEISSLNEQFFGPGTRLTVL.

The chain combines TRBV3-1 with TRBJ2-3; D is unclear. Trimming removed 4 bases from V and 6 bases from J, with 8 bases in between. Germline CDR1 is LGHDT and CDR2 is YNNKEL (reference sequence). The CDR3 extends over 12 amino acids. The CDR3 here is CASSPREDTQYF. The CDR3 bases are TGTGCCAGCAGCCCACGTGAGGATACGCAGTATTTT.

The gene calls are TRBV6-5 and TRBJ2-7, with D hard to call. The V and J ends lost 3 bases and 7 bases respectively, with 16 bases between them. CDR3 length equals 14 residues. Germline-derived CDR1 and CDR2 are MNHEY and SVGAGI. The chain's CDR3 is CASSYGRTSWEQYF. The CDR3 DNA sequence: TGTGCCAGCAGTTATGGGCGTACGTCGTGGGAGCAGTACTTC.

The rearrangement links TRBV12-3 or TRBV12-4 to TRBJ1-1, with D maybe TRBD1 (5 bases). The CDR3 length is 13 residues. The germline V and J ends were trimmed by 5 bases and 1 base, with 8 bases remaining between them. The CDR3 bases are TGTGCCAGCAGTGCGGGGCCGAACACTGAAGCTTTCTTT. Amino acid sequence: CASSAGPNTEAFF.